This note documents a single TCR beta chain sequence. This sample stems from a study of T cells in Graves' hyperthyroidism and ophthalmopathy. TCR beta CDR3 regions were amplified from RNA. First-round RT-PCR targeting the TCR CDR3 was performed with the HTBI primer set. TCRdb itself ran the multiplex PCR reads through MiXCR, one entry per CDR3 protein. The sample records 300,000 to 500,000 distinct CDR3 sequences, 11% to 15% being singletons. The V end lost 9 bases, the J end lost 1 base, and 12 bases lay between the germline ends. From germline, CDR1 is KGHDR and CDR2 SFDVKD. This CDR3 is built from 14 residues.

The receptor comes from a man between 50 and 59 years old with Graves' ophthalmopathy. The rearrangement uses TRBV24-1 and TRBJ2-1; D is uncertain. Input material: blood. The CDR3 loop reads CATGTDGSYNEQFF. The CDR3 bases are TGTGCCACCGGCACCGACGGTTCCTACAATGAGCAGTTCTTC.